This TCR beta chain was captured by sequencing in a study of T-cell reconstitution after alpha-beta-depleted transplantation in children. Unique molecular identifiers were incorporated during preparation of the TCRbeta library. MiXCR was run by TCRdb on the PCR reads, yielding one entry per CDR3 protein. The repertoire includes roughly 150,000 distinct CDR3 sequences, roughly 11% of them detected once, and under 15% sits in the top ten. In germline, CDR1 is SGHTS, CDR2 YDEGEE. V was pared by 0 bases and J by 4 bases, with 16 bases between. The CDR3 sequence is 16 residues long. Study-level points and caveats: It was newly produced T cells that mostly accounted for T-cell counts and diversity one year after transplant. The origin of high day-60 TCRbeta diversity in some patients lay in surviving recipient T cells and thymic progenitors. There were reportedly several hundred expanded graft clones from which alpha-beta T cells came about two months after transplant.

This clonotype was seen ten or more times. Its matching antigen is unknown. The V call is TRBV5-8, the J call TRBJ1-2; the D gene is possibly TRBD1 (5 bases). Sequencing used PBMCs, obtained before TCRalphabeta/CD19-depleted stem cell transplant. The source of this sequence is a boy aged 2 to 10 with acute myeloid leukemia, due to receive a stem cell transplant. The chain's CDR3 is CASSLEGLEFVYGYTF. In nucleotides, the CDR3 is TGTGCCAGCAGCTTGGAGGGGCTGGAGTTCGTCTATGGCTACACCTTC.